The source of this T cell receptor beta chain is a study of blood T cell repertoires in COVID-19. Study-level information: Material from acute and convalescent COVID-19 was sourced from the United States, Italy and Spain. From T cells, B-cell-depleted T cells, or PBMCs came the material, which was cDNA or gDNA.

Trimming stripped 1 base from V and 4 bases from J, with 17 bases between. Germline lookup yields CDR1 KGHSH and CDR2 LQKENI. The CDR3 runs 16 residues. Produced via immunoSEQ multiplex PCR; TCRdb's table is partial and in-frame only. The data contain around 84,000 clones, over 70% of them seen just once; the ten biggest clones take up around 5%. The TCR originated in a man aged 50-59 years with active or convalescent COVID-19. The sample consisted of peripheral blood. The chain employs TRBV18 and TRBJ2-7; D may be TRBD2 (6 bases). CDR3 in DNA: TGTGCCAGCTCACCACGAAAGGAGGGTTATTGGTACGAGCAGTACTTC. Its translation is CASSPRKEGYWYEQYF.